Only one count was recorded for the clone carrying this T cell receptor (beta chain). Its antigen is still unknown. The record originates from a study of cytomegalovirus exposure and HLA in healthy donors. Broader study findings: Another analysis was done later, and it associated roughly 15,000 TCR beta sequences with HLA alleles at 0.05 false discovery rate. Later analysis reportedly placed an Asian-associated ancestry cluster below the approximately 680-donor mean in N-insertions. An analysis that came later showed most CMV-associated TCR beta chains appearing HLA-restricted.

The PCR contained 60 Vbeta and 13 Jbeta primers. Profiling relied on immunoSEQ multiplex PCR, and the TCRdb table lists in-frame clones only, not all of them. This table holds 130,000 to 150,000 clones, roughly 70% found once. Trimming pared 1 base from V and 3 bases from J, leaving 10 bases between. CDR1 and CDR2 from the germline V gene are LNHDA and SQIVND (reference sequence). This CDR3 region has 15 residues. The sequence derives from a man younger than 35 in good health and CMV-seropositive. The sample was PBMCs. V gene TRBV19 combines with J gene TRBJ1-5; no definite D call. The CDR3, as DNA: TGTGCCAGTAGTATAGGGGCCACAGTCAATCAGCCCCAGCATTTT. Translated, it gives CASSIGATVNQPQHF.